The source of this TCR beta chain is a study of blood T cell repertoires in COVID-19. Overall study context: T cells, B-cell-depleted T cells, or PBMCs provided the cDNA or gDNA that served as material.

Per the authors' pipeline: By means of reference gene primer amplification, nucleated cell counts were estimated. Sequencing was performed with immunoSEQ multiplex PCR; in TCRdb, only in-frame clones are kept and a portion is missing. From that table come the V and J calls and clone size; the DNA was used to work out D and trimming. The sample yields 70,000 to 100,000 clones, about two thirds seen once. There are 15 residues in the CDR3. V trimming: 10 bases; J trimming: 1 base; junction bases outside the gene matches: 12. Germline values: CDR1 WSHSY, CDR2 SAAADI. This clone was recorded once. The TCR was taken from a woman aged 55-69 years in a cohort sampled during active or convalescent COVID-19. The sample was peripheral blood. The rearrangement uses TRBV10-2 and TRBJ1-1; 7 bases line up with TRBD1. This CDR3 reads CATLGGGAGNTEAFF. The CDR3 DNA is TGCGCCACCTTAGGAGGGGGCGCGGGGAACACTGAAGCTTTCTTT.